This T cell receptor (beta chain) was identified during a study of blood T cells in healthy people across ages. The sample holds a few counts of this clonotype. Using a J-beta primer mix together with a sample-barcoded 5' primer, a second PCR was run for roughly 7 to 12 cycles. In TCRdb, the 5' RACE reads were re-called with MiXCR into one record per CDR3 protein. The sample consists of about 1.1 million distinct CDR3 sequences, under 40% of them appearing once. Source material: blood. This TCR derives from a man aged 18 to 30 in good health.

For the CDR3, the DNA is TGTGCCAGCAGACCCGGACACAGCTACGAGCAGTACTTC. Amino acids: CASRPGHSYEQYF. This sequence joins TRBV28 and TRBJ2-7, with a possible D match to TRBD1 (5 bases). Germline CDR1 reads MDHEN; CDR2 reads SYDVKM. This CDR3 has 13 residues. Trimming shortened V by 6 bases and J by 3 bases, and 12 bases separated the two germline ends.